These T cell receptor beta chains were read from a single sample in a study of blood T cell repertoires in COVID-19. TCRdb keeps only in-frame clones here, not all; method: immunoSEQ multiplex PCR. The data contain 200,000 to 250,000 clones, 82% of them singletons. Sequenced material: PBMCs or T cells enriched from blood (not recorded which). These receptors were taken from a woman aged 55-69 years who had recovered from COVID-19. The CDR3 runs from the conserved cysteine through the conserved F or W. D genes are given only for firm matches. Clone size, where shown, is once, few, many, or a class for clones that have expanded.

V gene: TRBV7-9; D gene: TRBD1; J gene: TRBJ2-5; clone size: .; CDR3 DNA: TGTGCCAGCAGCCCCCGACAGGGGAAACAGACCCAGTACTTC; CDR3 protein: CASSPRQGKQTQYF
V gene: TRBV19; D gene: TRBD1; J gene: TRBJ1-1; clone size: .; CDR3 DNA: TGTGCCAGTAGTATGGGACAGGGGGCCCCGAACACTGAAGCTTTCTTT; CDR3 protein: CASSMGQGAPNTEAFF
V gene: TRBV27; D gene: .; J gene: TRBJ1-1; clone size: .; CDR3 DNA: TGTGCCAGCAGCCGAGGGGGTCTTGAAGCTTTCTTT; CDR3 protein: CASSRGGLEAFF
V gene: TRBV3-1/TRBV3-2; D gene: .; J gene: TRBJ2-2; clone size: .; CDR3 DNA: TGTGCCAGCAGCTCAGCGGCGGGGTTCGGGGAGCTGTTTTTT; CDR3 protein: CASSSAAGFGELFF
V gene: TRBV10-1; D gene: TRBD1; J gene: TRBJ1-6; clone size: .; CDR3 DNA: TGCGCCAGCAGTAGGACAGGGGGCGCTTCGGATTCACCCCTCCACTTT; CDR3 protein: CASSRTGGASDSPLHF
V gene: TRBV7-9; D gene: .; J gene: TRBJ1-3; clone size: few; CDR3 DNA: TGTGCCAGCAGCATCCACGCAGGTTTGGCGGGAAACACCATATATTTT; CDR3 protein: CASSIHAGLAGNTIYF
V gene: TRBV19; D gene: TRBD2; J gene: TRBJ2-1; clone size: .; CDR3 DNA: TGTGCCAGTAGCCCCCCCGGGACTAGCTCGAATGAGCAGTTCTTC; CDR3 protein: CASSPPGTSSNEQFF
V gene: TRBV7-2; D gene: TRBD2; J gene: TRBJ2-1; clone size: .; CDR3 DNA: TGTGCCAGCAGTTCTACGGGACTAGCGGGAGGAGAGCAGTTCTTC; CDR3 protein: CASSSTGLAGGEQFF
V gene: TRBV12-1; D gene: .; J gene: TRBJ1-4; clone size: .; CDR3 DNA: TGTGCCAGCAGCTTTGGAAACAAGAATGAAAAACTGTTTTTT; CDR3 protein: CASSFGNKNEKLFF
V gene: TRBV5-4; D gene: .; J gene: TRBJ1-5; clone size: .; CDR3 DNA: TGTGCCAGCAGCCTGGCCGGTGATCAGCCCCAGCATTTT; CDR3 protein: CASSLAGDQPQHF
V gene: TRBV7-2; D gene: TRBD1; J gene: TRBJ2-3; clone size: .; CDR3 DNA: TGTGCCAGCAGCTTACAGTCACAGGGGCGCACAGATACGCAGTATTTT; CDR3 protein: CASSLQSQGRTDTQYF
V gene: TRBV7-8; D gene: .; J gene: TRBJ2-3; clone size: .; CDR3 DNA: TGTGCCAGCAGCCCAGGGTCATTCACAGATACGCAGTATTTT; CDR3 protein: CASSPGSFTDTQYF
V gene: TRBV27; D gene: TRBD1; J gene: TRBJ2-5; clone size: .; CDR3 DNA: TGTGCCAGCAGTCGAGGGGACAGGGTAGTCGAGACCCAGTACTTC; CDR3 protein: CASSRGDRVVETQYF
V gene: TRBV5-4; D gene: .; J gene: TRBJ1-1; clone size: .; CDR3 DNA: TGTGCCAGCAGCGACGCGGGGAGGTGGCCCACTGAAGCTTTCTTT; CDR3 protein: CASSDAGRWPTEAFF
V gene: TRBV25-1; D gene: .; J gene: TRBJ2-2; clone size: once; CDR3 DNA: TGTGCCAGCAGTGAACAGGGGTGGACCGGGGAGCTGTTTTTT; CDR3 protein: CASSEQGWTGELFF
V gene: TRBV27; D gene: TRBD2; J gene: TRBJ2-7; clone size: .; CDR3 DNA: TGTGCCAGCAGGAAGGGACTAGCGGGGGGCCGAACCTACGAGCAGTACTTC; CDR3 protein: CASRKGLAGGRTYEQYF
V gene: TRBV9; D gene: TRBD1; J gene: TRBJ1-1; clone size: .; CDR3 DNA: TGTGCCAGCAGCGGAGACAGGGGGCGCGGGAACACTGAAGCTTTCTTT; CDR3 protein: CASSGDRGRGNTEAFF
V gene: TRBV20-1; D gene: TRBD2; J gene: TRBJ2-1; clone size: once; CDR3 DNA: TGCAGTGCTCGAGCGGGAGACCCCCAGTTCTTC; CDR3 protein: CSARAGDPQFF
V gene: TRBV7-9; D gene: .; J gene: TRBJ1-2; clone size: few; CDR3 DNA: TGTGCCAGCAGCTTAGCATCCCCCGTCGGGGGCTACACCTTC; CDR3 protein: CASSLASPVGGYTF
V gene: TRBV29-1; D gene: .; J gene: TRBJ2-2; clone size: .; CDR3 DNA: TGCAGCGTTGAAGATGGCATGAGACAGAACACCGGGGAGCTGTTTTTT; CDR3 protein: CSVEDGMRQNTGELFF
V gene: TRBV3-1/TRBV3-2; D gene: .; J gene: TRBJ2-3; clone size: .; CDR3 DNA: TGTGCCAGCAGCCAAGGGGAAGGGGGTCCCCGGGATACGCAGTATTTT; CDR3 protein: CASSQGEGGPRDTQYF
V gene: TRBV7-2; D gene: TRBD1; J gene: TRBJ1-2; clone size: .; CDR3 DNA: TGTGCCAGCAGCTTGACAGGGGGCAACACCGGCTACACCTTC; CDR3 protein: CASSLTGGNTGYTF
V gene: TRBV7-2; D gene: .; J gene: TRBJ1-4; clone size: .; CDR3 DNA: TGTGCCAGCAGCTTTCAGGCGGCGGGTGAAAAACTGTTTTTT; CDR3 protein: CASSFQAAGEKLFF
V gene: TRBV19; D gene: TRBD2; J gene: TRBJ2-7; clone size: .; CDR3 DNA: TGTGCCAGTAGGCCGGGAGCCGGGGGGGGCGAGCAGTACTTC; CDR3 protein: CASRPGAGGGEQYF
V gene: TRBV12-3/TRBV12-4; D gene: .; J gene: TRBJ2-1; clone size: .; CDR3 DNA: TGTGCCAGCAGTCTCTACAATGAGCAGTTCTTC; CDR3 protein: CASSLYNEQFF
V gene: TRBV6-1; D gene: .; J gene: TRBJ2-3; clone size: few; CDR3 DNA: TGTGCCAGCAGTGAAGAATACCAGGTCAGGGCTAGCACAGATACGCAGTATTTT; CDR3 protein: CASSEEYQVRASTDTQYF
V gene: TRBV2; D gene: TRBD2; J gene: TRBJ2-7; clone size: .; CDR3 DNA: TGTGCCAGCAGTGTACGACTAGCGGGAGACGCCGAGCAGTACTTC; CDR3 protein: CASSVRLAGDAEQYF
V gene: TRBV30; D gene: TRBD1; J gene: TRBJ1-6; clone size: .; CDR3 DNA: TGTGCCTGGAGTGTACTAATCGGGGACAGGGTCAATTCACCCCTCCACTTT; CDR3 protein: CAWSVLIGDRVNSPLHF
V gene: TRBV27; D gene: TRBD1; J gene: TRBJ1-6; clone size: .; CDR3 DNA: TGTGCCAGCAGGCCTTGGGACAGGCTTAATTCACCCCTCCACTTT; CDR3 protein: CASRPWDRLNSPLHF
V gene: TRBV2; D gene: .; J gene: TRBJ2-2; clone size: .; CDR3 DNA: TGTGCCAGCAGTGAAGCGAGCAGGGTGACCGGGGAGCTGTTTTTT; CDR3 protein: CASSEASRVTGELFF
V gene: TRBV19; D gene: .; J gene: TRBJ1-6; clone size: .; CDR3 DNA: TGTGCCAGTAGTGAGACAGGAGGAAATTCACCCCTCCACTTT; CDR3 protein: CASSETGGNSPLHF
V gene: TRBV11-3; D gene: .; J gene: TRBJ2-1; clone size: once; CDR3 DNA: TGTGCCAGCAGCTTAGGCCCTAAGAATGAGCAGTTCTTC; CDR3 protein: CASSLGPKNEQFF
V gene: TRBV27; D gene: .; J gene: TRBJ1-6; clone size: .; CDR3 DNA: TGTGCCAGCAGTTTAAGGGGATCCTCCTATAATTCACCCCTCCACTTT; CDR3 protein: CASSLRGSSYNSPLHF